Each of the 6 T cell receptor beta chains below was sequenced from the same sample in a study of T cells in Graves' hyperthyroidism and ophthalmopathy. Amplified TCR beta CDR3 regions came from RNA transcripts. During a first-round RT-PCR of the TCR CDR3, the HTBI primer set was used. TCRdb fed the multiplex PCR reads into MiXCR, producing one record per CDR3 protein. This table holds hundreds of thousands of distinct CDR3 sequences, about a sixth found once. Sequencing was performed on blood. The receptor source for this set is a woman aged 55-75 years with Graves' ophthalmopathy.

This clonotype turned up a few times. The chain recombines TRBV5-5 with TRBJ1-3; D is undetermined. Germline lookup yields CDR1 SGHKS and CDR2 YYEKEE (reference sequence). CDR3 size: 15 residues. The V and J ends lost 4 bases and 0 bases respectively, with 11 bases between them. The CDR3 DNA sequence: TGTGCCAGCAGCGCACAAACGTACTCTGGAAACACCATATATTTT. It is translated as CASSAQTYSGNTIYF.

This clonotype was found many times. The genes are TRBV7-2 and TRBJ1-5; D call uncertain. This CDR3 comprises 15 residues. Germline loops: CDR1 SGHTA, CDR2 FQGNSA. V was clipped by 0 bases and J by 5 bases, with 11 bases between them. CDR3 region: CASSLAGIIHQPQHF. CDR3 nucleotides: TGTGCCAGCAGCTTAGCGGGGATAATTCATCAGCCCCAGCATTTT.

Ten or more counts support this clonotype. The chain links TRBV9 to TRBJ2-5, with D uncertain. CDR3 length equals 15 residues. The V gene lost 1 base and the J gene lost 4 bases, with 14 bases spanning the gap. Germline-derived CDR1 and CDR2 are SGDLS and YYNGEE. The DNA for the CDR3 is TGTGCCAGCAGCGTATCCGGGTGGAGACGAGAGACCCAGTACTTC. Protein sequence: CASSVSGWRRETQYF.

In its sample, this clonotype was seen a few times. This sequence joins TRBV28 and TRBJ2-7; D is ambiguous. V dropped 5 bases and J dropped 1 base, with 6 bases sitting between them. The germline gives CDR1 MDHEN, CDR2 SYDVKM. This CDR3 is 12 amino acids long. CDR3 coding DNA: TGTGCCAGCAGTGAAACATCCTACGAGCAGTACTTC. Protein: CASSETSYEQYF.

The chain employs TRBV15 and TRBJ1-4; perhaps TRBD1 as D (5 bases). The CDR3 has 16 residues. CDR1 LNHNV and CDR2 YYDKDF come from the germline V gene (reference sequence). Trimming removed 8 bases from V and 0 bases from J, with 16 bases in between. CDR3 sequence: CATARGTSPTNEKLFF. CDR3 sequence (DNA): TGTGCCACCGCCCGGGGCACCTCACCAACTAATGAAAAACTGTTTTTT.

This clonotype turned up a few times. The chain carries TRBV11-2 and TRBJ2-2, with 8 bases identical to TRBD2. Per germline, CDR1 SGHAT and CDR2 FQNNGV. Losses at the gene ends were 5 bases for V and 1 base for J; bases not matched to a gene: 15. The CDR3 is 19 residues long. For the CDR3, the DNA is TGTGCCAGCAGCACCGAAGGGTTGCTAGCGGGTGGGAACACCGGGGAGCTGTTTTTT. It specifies CASSTEGLLAGGNTGELFF.